The 8 T cell receptor beta chains below come from one sample, sequenced in a study of response to subunit inactivated influenza vaccine. TCRdb itself ran the RT-PCR reads through MiXCR, one entry per CDR3 protein. The table has about 500,000 distinct CDR3 sequences, approximately 7.2% seen once. The material sequenced was PBMCs from blood, taken approximately 25 months after vaccination. The source of these receptors is a man aged 50 to 75 who received an inactivated influenza vaccine.

This clonotype appeared a few times. The chain combines TRBV11-2 with TRBJ2-2, with D possibly matching TRBD1 (6 bases). V was shortened by 5 bases and J by 5 bases, with 18 bases between the two germline ends. The CDR3 sequence is 16 residues long. CDR1 and CDR2 (germline): SGHAT, FQNNGV. The CDR3 loop reads CASSPSSGAGTGELFF. The CDR3 DNA sequence: TGTGCCAGCAGCCCCAGTTCAGGGGCAGGGACCGGGGAGCTGTTTTTT.

The chain couples TRBV7-2 to TRBJ1-1; 7 nucleotides match TRBD1. The CDR3 is made up of 13 amino acids. Germline CDR1 and CDR2: SGHTA and FQGNSA. V lost 5 bases to trimming and J lost 10 bases; unmatched junction nucleotides: 10. The CDR3 coding sequence is TGTGCCAGCAGCCGTGGGAGGGGGCTCGGAGCTTTCTTT. This translates into CASSRGRGLGAFF.

In this sample, this clonotype turned up a few times. The rearrangement links TRBV20-1 to TRBJ1-1; D is unresolved. Per the germline V gene, CDR1 is DFQATT and CDR2 is SNEGSKA (reference sequence). Trimming left V 6 bases short and J 0 bases short, with 11 bases between. There are 13 residues in the CDR3. The CDR3 DNA reads as TGCAGTGCCAGCGCCCAGATGAACACTGAAGCTTTCTTT. Translating it yields CSASAQMNTEAFF.

This clonotype was counted ten times or more. This rearrangement joins TRBV20-1 to TRBJ2-7; D might be TRBD1 or TRBD2, each matching 5 bases. Germline CDR1 reads DFQATT; CDR2 reads SNEGSKA (reference sequence). The length of the CDR3 is 18 residues. V was clipped by 1 base and J by 3 bases, with 25 bases between them. This CDR3 is CSARVGWSPGGQNYEQYF. Written as DNA, the CDR3 is TGCAGTGCTAGAGTAGGTTGGTCCCCTGGGGGTCAGAACTACGAGCAGTACTTC.

The chain recombines TRBV15 with TRBJ2-1; TRBD1 aligns across 11 bases. Germline trimming cut 1 base from V and 7 bases from J; bases unmatched to any gene: 3. This CDR3 comprises 15 residues. From germline, CDR1 is LNHNV and CDR2 YYDKDF (reference sequence). Here the CDR3 DNA reads TGTGCCACCAGCAGAGTCCGGGACAGGGGGAATGAGCAGTTCTTC. Protein sequence: CATSRVRDRGNEQFF.

This clonotype has a handful of counts. The CDR3 coding sequence is TGTGCCAGCAGCCCGGGACACCGCTATGGCTACACCTTC. Translated, it gives CASSPGHRYGYTF. The chain combines TRBV7-9 with TRBJ1-2, with D perhaps matching TRBD1 (6 bases). Trimming removed 5 bases at V and 4 bases at J, with 11 bases between. The CDR3 loop spans 13 amino acids. Looked up from germline, CDR1 is SEHNR and CDR2 is FQNEAQ (reference sequence).

This clonotype was seen repeatedly, ten times or more. V usage is TRBV4-2 and J usage is TRBJ2-7; 9 bases line up with TRBD1. The length of the CDR3 is 15 residues. Germline V CDR1 and CDR2: LGHNA, YNFKEQ. V shed 2 bases and J 5 bases; nucleotides not matched to a gene: 7. The CDR3 spells CASSQSGDRAHEQYF. Written as DNA, the CDR3 is TGTGCCAGCAGCCAAAGCGGGGACAGGGCCCACGAGCAGTACTTC.

This clonotype was counted only a few times. This CDR3 reads CASSPLQDYGYTF. CDR3 bases: TGTGCCAGCAGCCCTTTACAGGACTATGGCTACACCTTC. The chain uses TRBV7-9 and TRBJ1-2, with D maybe TRBD1 (5 bases). CDR1 and CDR2 (germline): SEHNR, FQNEAQ (reference sequence). This CDR3 is built from 13 residues. V was shortened by 5 bases and J by 3 bases, with 10 bases between the two germline ends.